The sequence of this T cell receptor beta chain was determined in a study of PD-1 blockade in mismatch repair-deficient tumors. Study-level information: Patients had around 12 mismatch repair-deficient cancer types, all previously treated and progressing.

The sample holds one count of this clone. Clones were sequenced by immunoSEQ multiplex PCR, and TCRdb holds only the in-frame ones, with some missing. The data contain 70,000 to 90,000 clones, more than 80% of them singletons. The TCR-sequenced patients were a few responders to pembrolizumab. V trimming: 2 bases; J trimming: 7 bases; junction bases outside the gene matches: 2. The CDR3 has 14 residues. The V gene's germline CDR1 is SGHTA and CDR2 FQGNSA. The sample consisted of peripheral blood, taken 44 weeks after starting pembrolizumab. This chain links TRBV7-2 with TRBJ2-1; 10 nucleotides match TRBD1. The clonotype comes from an adult with mismatch repair-deficient cancer. The DNA of the CDR3 is TGTGCCAGCAGCTTAACGGGACAGGGGAATGAGCAGTTCTTC. Amino acids: CASSLTGQGNEQFF.